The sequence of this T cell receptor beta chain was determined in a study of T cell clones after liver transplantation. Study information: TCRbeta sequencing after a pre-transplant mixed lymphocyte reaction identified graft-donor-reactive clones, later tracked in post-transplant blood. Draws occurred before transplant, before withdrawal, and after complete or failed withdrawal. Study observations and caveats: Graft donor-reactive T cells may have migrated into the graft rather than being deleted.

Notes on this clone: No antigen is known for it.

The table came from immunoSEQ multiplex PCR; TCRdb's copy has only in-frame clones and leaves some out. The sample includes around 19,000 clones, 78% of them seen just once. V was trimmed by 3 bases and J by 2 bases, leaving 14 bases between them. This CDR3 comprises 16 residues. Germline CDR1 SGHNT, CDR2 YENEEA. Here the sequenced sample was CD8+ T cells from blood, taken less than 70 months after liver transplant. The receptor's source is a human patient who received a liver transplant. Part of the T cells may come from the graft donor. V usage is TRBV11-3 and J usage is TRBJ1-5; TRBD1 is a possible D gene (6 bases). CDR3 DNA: TGTGCCAGCAGCTTTCGGGCAGGGGAAGGCAATCAGCCCCAGCATTTT. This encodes CASSFRAGEGNQPQHF.